Shown below are 17 T cell receptor beta chains from a single sample sequenced in a study of relationships among human T cell subsets. TCR alpha and beta CDR3s were amplified from mRNA by semiquantitative ARM-PCR. Tagged nested gene-specific primers were used first, then communal superprimers amplified exponentially. TCRdb called the multiplex PCR reads again in MiXCR, with one record for every CDR3 protein. Of about 2,200 distinct CDR3 sequences in the sample, about 42% are singletons; the top ten hold approximately 42%. The sample taken for sequencing was activated T cells sorted from blood. Subset reported: CD45RA-RO-CD69+ activated T cells. The receptors derive from a middle-aged man in good health.

DNA for the CDR3: TGTGCCATCTCGGAACCTACATCTCTCTACACAGATACGCAGTATTTT. Translated, it gives CAISEPTSLYTDTQYF. The chain combines TRBV10-3 with TRBJ2-3; D is undetermined. The CDR3 length is 16 residues. Trimming took 8 bases from V and 2 from J, leaving 20 bases between them. Germline CDR1 reads ENHRY; CDR2 reads SYGVKD.

The genes are TRBV6-5 and TRBJ2-3; D uncertain. Per the germline V gene, CDR1 is MNHEY and CDR2 is SVGAGI. Trimming shortened V by 2 bases and J by 4 bases, and 4 bases separated the two germline ends. This CDR3 region has 12 residues. The CDR3 here is CASSYSPDTQYF. The CDR3 DNA reads as TGTGCCAGCAGTTACAGTCCAGATACGCAGTATTTT.

V and J are TRBV11-2 and TRBJ1-1, with 8 bases lining up with TRBD1. CDR3 length equals 15 residues. Germline V lookup: CDR1 SGHAT, CDR2 FQNNGV. The V segment lost 5 bases and the J segment 2 bases; nucleotides outside the gene matches: 7. CDR3 in amino acids: CASSPRTGINTEAFF. Written as DNA, the CDR3 is TGTGCCAGCAGCCCCCGGACAGGGATAAACACTGAAGCTTTCTTT.

This clonotype qualifies as large. The chain employs TRBV11-2 and TRBJ2-1; D gene ambiguous. The V gene lost 5 bases and the J gene lost 8 bases, with 13 bases spanning the gap. Looked up from germline, CDR1 is SGHAT and CDR2 is FQNNGV. The CDR3 is 13 amino acids. The CDR3 region has the DNA TGTGCCAGCAGCCCTCGCAGTTTCGATGAGCAGTTCTTC. Residues: CASSPRSFDEQFF.

The chain joins TRBV20-1 to TRBJ2-7; either TRBD1 or TRBD2 may supply D (5 bases each). Trimming stripped 0 bases from V and 3 bases from J, with 12 bases between. CDR1 and CDR2 (germline): DFQATT, SNEGSKA (reference sequence). The CDR3 is made up of 14 amino acids. CDR3 DNA: TGCAGTGCTAGAGAGGGGGAGAGGCACTACGAGCAGTACTTC. Protein: CSAREGERHYEQYF.

On this clonotype: A read error is possible here, since a much larger clone lies one base away. V and J are TRBV27 and TRBJ2-3, with 10 bases lining up with TRBD1. Germline V gene lookup returns CDR1 MNHEY and CDR2 SMNVEV (reference sequence). The CDR3 covers 13 residues. Losses at the gene ends were 3 bases for V and 9 bases for J; bases not matched to a gene: 3. The CDR3 region is CASSFTGQGTQYF. CDR3 nucleotide sequence: TGTGCCAGCAGTTTTACGGGACAGGGGACGCAGTATTTT.

The chain has TRBV11-2 and TRBJ1-6; no firm D call. The length of the CDR3 is 15 residues. CDR1 and CDR2 (germline): SGHAT, FQNNGV. The ends were cut back, 2 bases at V and 3 bases at J, with 8 bases in the middle. This chain's CDR3 is CASSLTVNYNSPLHF. CDR3 sequence (DNA): TGTGCCAGCAGCTTAACAGTGAACTATAATTCACCCCTCCACTTT.

The rearrangement links TRBV5-6 to TRBJ2-2; no definite D call. From germline, CDR1 is SGHDT and CDR2 YYEEEE. This CDR3 has 12 amino acids. Trimming removed 1 base from V and 11 bases from J, with 9 bases in between. The chain's CDR3 is CASSLWPEELFF. The DNA of the CDR3 is TGTGCCAGCAGCTTGTGGCCTGAAGAGCTGTTTTTT.

This clonotype counts as medium-sized (0.01 to 0.1%). This chain uses TRBV20-1 with TRBJ2-3; TRBD1 agrees at 7 bases. CDR3 length: 12 residues. In germline, CDR1 is DFQATT, CDR2 SNEGSKA (reference sequence). J lost 4 bases, V lost 3 bases, and 1 base had no gene match. CDR3 sequence reads: CSASQGADTQYF. CDR3 DNA sequence: TGCAGTGCTAGCCAGGGGGCAGATACGCAGTATTTT.

The chain joins TRBV6-5 to TRBJ2-1, with D perhaps TRBD2 (5 bases). With 3 bases removed from V and 9 bases from J, the gap between germline ends came to 12 bases. The CDR3 sequence is 13 residues long. Per germline, CDR1 MNHEY and CDR2 SVGAGI. CDR3 DNA: TGTGCCAGCAGTTATAGCTCTAGCCTTGAGCAGTTCTTC. Its protein is CASSYSSSLEQFF.

This clonotype was counted a few times. The chain is built from TRBV11-2 and TRBJ2-5, with 7 bases aligning to TRBD2. Germline loops: CDR1 SGHAT, CDR2 FQNNGV. V lost 5 bases and J lost 4; bases outside the gene matches: 10. This CDR3 has 15 residues. The DNA for the CDR3 is TGTGCCAGCAGCCCTATTTCGGGAGGTAGAGAGACCCAGTACTTC. Protein: CASSPISGGRETQYF.

This clonotype is categorized as large (0.1 to 1%). This rearrangement joins TRBV11-3 to TRBJ2-3; 7 bases match TRBD1. The CDR3 sequence is 14 residues long. Germline CDR1 reads SGHNT; CDR2 reads YENEEA. V dropped 3 bases and J dropped 1; count of bases not matched to a gene: 1. CDR3 amino acids: CASSFGTGTDTQYF. CDR3 coding DNA: TGTGCCAGCAGCTTCGGGACAGGCACAGATACGCAGTATTTT.

The chain couples TRBV6-6 to TRBJ2-7; D gene unclear. Germline V gene data show CDR1 as MNHNY and CDR2 as SVGAGI (reference sequence). Trimming shortened V by 2 bases and J by 4 bases, and 9 bases separated the two germline ends. The CDR3 sequence is 13 residues long. CDR3 sequence reads: CASSYRAQYEQYF. The CDR3 DNA reads as TGTGCCAGCAGTTACCGGGCACAGTACGAGCAGTACTTC.

This clonotype has more than one count but fewer than ten. The chain has TRBV12-3 or TRBV12-4 and TRBJ2-5; D tentatively fits TRBD1 or TRBD2 (5 bases each). V lost 4 bases and J lost 5, with 14 bases in between. The length of the CDR3 is 14 residues. The chain's CDR3 is CASSSLGDVETQYF. In DNA form, the CDR3 reads TGTGCCAGCAGTTCCCTCGGGGACGTGGAGACCCAGTACTTC.

Points on this clonotype: The CDR3 end shows no conserved phenylalanine or tryptophan, and so a read error is likely. The chain has TRBV11-3 and TRBJ2-1, with TRBD2 identical over 13 bases. CDR3 length: 15 amino acids. The V gene's germline CDR1 is SGHNT and CDR2 YENEEA. The trim removed 5 bases at V and 5 bases at J, leaving 3 bases unmatched. The chain's CDR3 is CASSAGTSGNNEQFS. For the CDR3, the DNA is TGTGCCAGCAGCGCCGGGACTAGCGGGAACAATGAGCAGTTCTCC.

This chain joins TRBV28 and TRBJ1-2; the D is unclear. Trimming cost V 7 bases and J 4 bases, with 13 bases left between them. From germline, CDR1 is MDHEN and CDR2 SYDVKM. The length of the CDR3 is 13 residues. CDR3 loop: CASTRLEFYGYTF. As DNA, the CDR3 is TGTGCCAGCACTCGCCTAGAGTTCTATGGCTACACCTTC.

This chain links TRBV6-2 or TRBV6-3 with TRBJ2-7; the match to TRBD1 covers 7 bases. Germline assignment: CDR1 MNHEY and CDR2 SVGEGT. This CDR3 comprises 17 residues. V was clipped by 6 bases and J by 2 bases; unmatched bases: 16. The CDR3, as DNA: TGTGCCAGCAGACCCCAAGTTACCGGGACAGCAACCTACGAGCAGTACTTC. Its protein is CASRPQVTGTATYEQYF.